These 13 T cell receptor beta chains share one sample of origin, sequenced in a study of T cell changes during pregnancy in multiple sclerosis. Produced via immunoSEQ multiplex PCR; TCRdb's table is partial and in-frame only. The sample has about 68,000 clones; approximately 90% are singletons. This specimen consisted of peripheral blood, obtained in the third trimester of pregnancy. The receptors derive from a female donor with multiple sclerosis, enrolled in a pregnancy study.

J is TRBJ2-7 and V is TRBV7-3; D might be TRBD1 (5 bases). V lost 2 bases and J lost 0, with 14 bases in between. This CDR3 contains 16 residues. Germline V lookup: CDR1 SGHTA, CDR2 FQGTGA. Written as DNA, the CDR3 is TGTGCCAGCAGCTTATGGTCGGACACCAGCTCCTACGAGCAGTACTTC. It encodes CASSLWSDTSSYEQYF.

This sequence joins TRBV10-3 and TRBJ2-1, with TRBD1 matching 9 bases. With V trimmed by 5 bases and J by 9 bases, 11 bases remained unmatched. CDR1 is ENHRY, CDR2 SYGVKD, per germline. This CDR3 has 15 residues. CDR3 sequence reads: CAISQYGTGSGEQFF. As DNA, the CDR3 is TGTGCCATCAGTCAATATGGGACAGGGTCTGGTGAGCAGTTCTTC.

This chain uses TRBV7-9 with TRBJ2-3, with D unclear. V shed 1 base and J shed 4 bases, with 3 bases lying between them. This CDR3 is 12 amino acids long. Germline values: CDR1 SEHNR, CDR2 FQNEAQ (reference sequence). CDR3 sequence: CASSLGPDTQYF. CDR3 in DNA: TGTGCCAGCAGCTTAGGGCCAGATACGCAGTATTTT.

The chain recombines TRBV7-2 with TRBJ1-5; no definite D call. V lost 1 base and J 1 base, leaving 8 bases between the germline ends. The CDR3 is made up of 15 amino acids. CDR1 and CDR2 (germline): SGHTA, FQGNSA. The CDR3 bases are TGTGCCAGCAGCTTAGGCAGACTGAGCAATCAGCCCCAGCATTTT. This codes for CASSLGRLSNQPQHF. The full variable domain, in which reference TRBV7-2 and TRBJ1-5 provide the parts outside the CDR3, is GAGVSQSPSNKVTEKGKDVELRCDPISGHTALYWYRQSLGQGLEFLIYFQGNSAPDKSGLPSDRFSAERTGGSVSTLTIQRTQQEDSAVYLCASSLGRLSNQPQHFGDGTRLSIL.

This sequence joins TRBV7-9 and TRBJ2-2; 9 bases match TRBD1. CDR1 and CDR2 (germline): SEHNR, FQNEAQ (reference sequence). V was clipped by 2 bases and J by 1 base; unmatched bases: 5. This CDR3 region has 17 residues. DNA for the CDR3: TGTGCCAGCAGCTTAAGGAGGGGACAGGGGAACACCGGGGAGCTGTTTTTT. Translating gives CASSLRRGQGNTGELFF.

The V and J genes are TRBV18 and TRBJ1-5, with D unclear. The CDR3 sequence is 13 residues long. The V end lost 2 bases, the J end lost 2 bases, and 4 bases lay between the germline ends. Germline values: CDR1 KGHSH, CDR2 LQKENI. CDR3: CASSPGRNQPQHF. CDR3 coding DNA: TGTGCCAGCTCACCAGGGCGCAATCAGCCCCAGCATTTT.

J is TRBJ2-5 and V is TRBV7-3; 11 bases are a match to TRBD2. Germline CDR1 reads SGHTA; CDR2 reads FQGTGA. This CDR3 spans 16 amino acids. The trim removed 5 bases at V and 5 bases at J, leaving 10 bases unmatched. In DNA, the CDR3 is TGTGCCAGCAGCGAAAGAGGGGCTAGCGGGGGGGAGACCCAGTACTTC. Protein: CASSERGASGGETQYF.

This chain connects TRBV9 to TRBJ2-3, with D possibly matching TRBD1 (6 bases). Trimming shortened V by 3 bases and J by 2 bases, and 13 bases separated the two germline ends. The CDR3 has 15 residues. Germline CDR1 SGDLS, CDR2 YYNGEE. CDR3 nucleotides: TGTGCCAGCAGCGCCGAGGGGGTTTACACAGATACGCAGTATTTT. This codes for CASSAEGVYTDTQYF.

This chain connects TRBV4-1 to TRBJ1-1, with 7 bases aligning to TRBD1. V shed 4 bases, J shed 5 bases, and the junction held 13 bases outside the gene matches. The CDR3 spans 16 residues. Germline CDR1 reads MGHRA; CDR2 reads YSYEKL. The CDR3 spells CASSLKEDRVRTEAFF. The CDR3 DNA sequence: TGCGCCAGCAGCCTAAAAGAAGACAGGGTGAGGACTGAAGCTTTCTTT.

This chain links TRBV30 with TRBJ2-6, with TRBD1 identical over 7 bases. Germline V CDR1 and CDR2: GTSNPN, SVGIG (reference sequence). This CDR3 has 16 amino acids. J gave up 7 bases and V 5 bases, and 14 bases lay outside the gene matches. CDR3 nucleotides: TGTGCCTGGGATAGGACAGGCCCCCTGGCAGCCAACGTCCTGACTTTC. Translating gives CAWDRTGPLAANVLTF. The variable domain in full, with the rest retrieved from reference TRBV30 and TRBJ2-6, is SQTIHQWPATLVQPVGSPLSLECTVEGTSNPNLYWYRQAAGRGLQLLFYSVGIGQISSEVPQNLSASRPQDRQFILSSKKLLLSDSGFYLCAWDRTGPLAANVLTFGAGSRLTVL.

The chain is built from TRBV19 and TRBJ1-2; 7 bases align to TRBD1. In germline, CDR1 is LNHDA, CDR2 SQIVND (reference sequence). J was trimmed by 7 bases and V by 1 base; bases with no gene match: 9. The CDR3 sequence is 15 residues long. The CDR3 sequence: CASSIAPFDRAGYTF. For the CDR3, the DNA is TGTGCCAGTAGTATAGCCCCCTTCGACAGGGCTGGCTACACCTTC.

V and J are TRBV7-9 and TRBJ2-1, with D possibly matching TRBD1 (6 bases). In germline, CDR1 is SEHNR, CDR2 FQNEAQ (reference sequence). CDR3 length equals 16 residues. The ends were cut back, 5 bases at V and 7 bases at J, with 21 bases in the middle. The CDR3 DNA reads TGTGCCAGCAGCCCCACAGGGTTAACTTTTAGTAATGAGCAGTTCTTC. It is translated as CASSPTGLTFSNEQFF.

The gene calls are TRBV11-2 and TRBJ2-2; TRBD1 matches 8 bases. With V trimmed by 3 bases and J by 6 bases, 3 bases remained unmatched. The V gene's germline CDR1 is SGHAT and CDR2 FQNNGV. This CDR3 contains 14 residues. Here the CDR3 reads CASSLQGASGELFF. The CDR3 DNA reads as TGTGCCAGCAGCTTGCAGGGGGCCTCCGGGGAGCTGTTTTTT.